This entry is about one T cell receptor beta chain. This table comes from immunoSEQ multiplex PCR, and its TCRdb copy is limited to in-frame clones, with some not included. Of approximately 90,000 clones listed, roughly 84% were seen once; the top ten hold around 2.1%. Trimming removed 0 bases from V and 5 bases from J; junction bases left unmatched: 14. The germline gives CDR1 SGDLS, CDR2 YYNGEE. The CDR3 is 18 amino acids. The data were obtained in a study of PD-L1 blockade in urothelial cancer. Time point indicated: pretreatment peripheral blood. The sequencing used PBMCs, collected around atezolizumab (anti-PD-L1) treatment. V is TRBV9 and J is TRBJ2-1, with 7 bases fitting TRBD2. This clonotype was sampled from a man aged 60-69 years with urothelial cancer. CDR3: CASSVDMAGEWRNNEQFF. CDR3 coding DNA: TGTGCCAGCAGCGTAGACATGGCGGGAGAATGGCGAAACAATGAGCAGTTCTTC.